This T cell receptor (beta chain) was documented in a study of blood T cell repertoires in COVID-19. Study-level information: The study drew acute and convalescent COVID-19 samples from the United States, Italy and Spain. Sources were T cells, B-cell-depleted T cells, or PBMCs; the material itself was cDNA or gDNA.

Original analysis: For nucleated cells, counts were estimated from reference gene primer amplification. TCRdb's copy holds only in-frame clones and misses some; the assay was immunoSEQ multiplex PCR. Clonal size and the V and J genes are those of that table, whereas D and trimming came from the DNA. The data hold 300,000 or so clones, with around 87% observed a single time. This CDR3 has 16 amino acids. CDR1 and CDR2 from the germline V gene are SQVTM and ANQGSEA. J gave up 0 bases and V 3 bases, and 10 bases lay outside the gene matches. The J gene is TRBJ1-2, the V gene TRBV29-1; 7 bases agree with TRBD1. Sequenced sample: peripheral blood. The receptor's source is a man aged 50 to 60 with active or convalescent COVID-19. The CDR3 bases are TGCAGCGTTGATGATGCAGGGGGTATAGCTAACTATGGCTACACCTTC. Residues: CSVDDAGGIANYGYTF. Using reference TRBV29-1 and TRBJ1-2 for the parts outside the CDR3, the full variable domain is SAVISQKPSRDICQRGTSLTIQCQVDSQVTMMFWYRQQPGQSLTLIATANQGSEATYESGFVIDKFPISRPNLTFSTLTVSNMSPEDSSIYLCSVDDAGGIANYGYTFGSGTRLTVV.